This T cell receptor beta chain came from a study of shared clonotypes between healthy human individuals. The CDR3 extends over 12 amino acids. Germline values: CDR1 KGHSH, CDR2 LQKENI. V was trimmed by 5 bases and J by 0 bases, leaving 3 bases between them. Donors, healthy HIV-negative adults, lacked recent acute infections or vaccinations. Subsets obtained from CD4+ cells comprised CD45RA+ naive and CD45RA-negative memory cells. TCRdb's table, derived via immunoSEQ multiplex PCR, lists solely in-frame clones and lacks some. The table includes some 660,000 clones, about 80% detected once. The source is a woman aged 25 to 39 in good health. The V call is TRBV18, the J call TRBJ2-3; D is unclear. The sequenced sample consisted of memory CD4+ T cells sorted from blood. Regarding subset: CD45RA-negative fraction. CDR3 sequence reads: CASSFSTDTQYF. CDR3 nucleotides: TGTGCCAGCTCATTTAGCACAGATACGCAGTATTTT.